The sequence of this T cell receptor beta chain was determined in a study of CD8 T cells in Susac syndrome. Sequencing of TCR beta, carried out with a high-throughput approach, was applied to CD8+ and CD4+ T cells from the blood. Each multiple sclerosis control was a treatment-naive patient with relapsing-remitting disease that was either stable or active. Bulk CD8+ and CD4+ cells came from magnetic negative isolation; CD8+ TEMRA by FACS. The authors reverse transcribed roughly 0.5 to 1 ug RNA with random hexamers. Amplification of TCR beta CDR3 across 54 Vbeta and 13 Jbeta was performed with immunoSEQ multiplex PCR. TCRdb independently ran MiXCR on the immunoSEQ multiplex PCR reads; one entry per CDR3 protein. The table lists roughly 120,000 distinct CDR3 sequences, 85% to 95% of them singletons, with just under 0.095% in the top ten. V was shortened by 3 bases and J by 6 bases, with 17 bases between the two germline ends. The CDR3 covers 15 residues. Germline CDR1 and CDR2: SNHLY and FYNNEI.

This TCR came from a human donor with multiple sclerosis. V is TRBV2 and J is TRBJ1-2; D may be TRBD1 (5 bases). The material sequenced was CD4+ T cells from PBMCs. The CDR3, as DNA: TGTGCCAGCAGTGATCGGGCCAGGGCAAGGAATGGCTACACCTTC. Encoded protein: CASSDRARARNGYTF.